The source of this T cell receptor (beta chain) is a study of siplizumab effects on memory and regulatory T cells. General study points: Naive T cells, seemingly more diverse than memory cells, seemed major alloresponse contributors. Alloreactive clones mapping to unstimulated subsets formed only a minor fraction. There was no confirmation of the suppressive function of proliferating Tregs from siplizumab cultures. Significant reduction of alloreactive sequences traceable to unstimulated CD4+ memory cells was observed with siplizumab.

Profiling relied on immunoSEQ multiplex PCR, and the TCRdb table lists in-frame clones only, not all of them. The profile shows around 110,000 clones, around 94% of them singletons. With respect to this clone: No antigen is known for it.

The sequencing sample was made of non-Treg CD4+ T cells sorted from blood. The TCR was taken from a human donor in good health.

The CDR3 coding sequence is TGTGCCTCCTCGACGGGAATCCAAGAGACCCAGTACTTC. Amino acids: CASSTGIQETQYF. The genes are TRBV5-4 and TRBJ2-5; a possible D gene is TRBD2 (5 bases). The length of the CDR3 is 13 residues. Trimming cost V 10 bases and J 1 base, with 14 bases left between them. Germline CDR1 and CDR2: SGHNT and YYREEE (reference sequence).